The clone carrying this T cell receptor (beta chain) was seen ten or more times. Its antigen is unidentified. The time point here: newly diagnosed GD, antithyroid drugs for less than 3 months. The TCR library was made from RNA extracted from PBMCs. This record belongs to a study of regulatory T cells in long-lasting Graves disease. Findings and limits, study-wide: There were preferences for TRBV28, TRBJ1-2 and TRBJ2-5 in persistent disease. TCR diversity was lower in persistent Graves' patients (versus newly diagnosed ones).

iRepertoire HTBI primers and Arm-PCR of CDR3 regions built TCR beta libraries. TCRdb used MiXCR to reprocess the multiplex PCR reads, holding one entry per CDR3 protein. The repertoire holds roughly 500,000 distinct CDR3 sequences, 11% to 15% seen once, with 17% in the top ten. V was shortened by 2 bases and J by 7 bases, with 7 bases between the two germline ends. The CDR3 has 12 amino acids. These data were also reused for a study on T cells in Graves' hyperthyroidism and ophthalmopathy. That study adds: Uncontrolled infection, other autoimmune disease, pregnancy or lactation led to exclusion. First-round RT-PCR with HTBI primers amplified the TCR CDR3 region.

The sequence was collected from a woman aged 50 to 60 with Graves disease. The material was peripheral blood mononuclear cells (PBMCs), obtained at new diagnosis, from a patient treated with antithyroid drugs. The chain has TRBV12-3 or TRBV12-4 and TRBJ2-3; unclear D gene. CDR3 region: CASSLFGNTQYF. Written as DNA, the CDR3 is TGTGCCAGCAGTTTATTTGGCAATACGCAGTATTTT.